Below, 8 T cell receptor beta chains from the same sample are listed, as sequenced in a study of T cells during gluten challenge in celiac disease. Paired single-cell TRA and TRB sequences were amplified by three nested PCRs with multiplexed primers. TCRdb re-called the single-cell sequencing reads through MiXCR, storing one row per CDR3 protein. Of about 260 distinct CDR3 sequences in the sample, 30% to 40% are singletons; the top ten hold approximately 60%. Lineage-negative, tetramer-binding CD3+ CD4+ cells lacking CD45RA and CD62L but expressing integrin beta7 were gated. The material sequenced was gluten-specific CD4+ T cells sorted from blood using tetramers, taken at baseline or on day 6, 14 or 28 of gluten challenge (not recorded which). These receptors all come from a female donor with celiac disease.

This clonotype was seen more than once but under ten times. The CDR3 here is CASSIRFRTGVSGQYF. The CDR3, as DNA: TGTGCCAGTAGTATACGGTTCAGGACGGGCGTTAGTGGGCAGTACTTC. This chain links TRBV19 with TRBJ2-7, with D unresolved. The CDR3 runs to 16 residues. The V end lost 2 bases, the J end lost 9 bases, and 23 bases lay between the germline ends. Germline V CDR1 and CDR2: LNHDA, SQIVND (reference sequence). The variable domain in full, completed from reference TRBV19 and TRBJ2-7, reads DGGITQSPKYLFRKEGQNVTLSCEQNLNHDAMYWYRQDPGQGLRLIYYSQIVNDFQKGDIAEGYSVSREKKESFPLTVTSAQKNPTAFYLCASSIRFRTGVSGQYFGPGTRLTVT.

The chain has TRBV5-1 and TRBJ1-1; a weak D match, TRBD1 (5 bases). Germline CDR1 and CDR2: SGHRS and YFSETQ. The germline V and J ends were trimmed by 0 bases and 7 bases, with 10 bases remaining between them. The CDR3 has 13 amino acids. The CDR3 loop is CASSLGQGLEAFF. CDR3 bases: TGCGCCAGCAGCTTGGGCCAGGGTCTTGAAGCTTTCTTT.

This clonotype was seen only a few times. The chain is built from TRBV20-1 and TRBJ1-1; D gene uncertain. CDR3 length: 12 residues. The germline V and J ends were trimmed by 7 bases and 1 base, with 10 bases remaining between them. Germline V gene lookup returns CDR1 DFQATT and CDR2 SNEGSKA (reference sequence). As DNA, the CDR3 is TGCAGTGTCAAGTCTGGGAACACTGAAGCTTTCTTT. Translated: CSVKSGNTEAFF.

This chain uses TRBV29-1 with TRBJ2-1, with 9 bases matching TRBD2. Germline V gene lookup returns CDR1 SQVTM and CDR2 ANQGSEA. Trimming removed 4 bases from V and 8 bases from J; junction bases left unmatched: 12. The CDR3 covers 15 residues. This chain's CDR3 is CSVGSLAGWYDEQFF. As DNA, the CDR3 is TGCAGCGTTGGATCTCTAGCGGGATGGTACGATGAGCAGTTCTTC.

In this sample, this clonotype turned up a few times. The gene calls are TRBV5-6 and TRBJ2-1; D might be TRBD1 (6 bases). Trimming removed 4 bases from V and 8 bases from J, with 13 bases in between. The V gene's germline CDR1 is SGHDT and CDR2 YYEEEE. CDR3 length: 13 residues. DNA for the CDR3: TGTGCCAGCAGCCCCCTACAGGGACATGAGCAGTTCTTC. It specifies CASSPLQGHEQFF.

The chain uses TRBV20-1 and TRBJ1-2; the D gene is possibly TRBD1 (5 bases). CDR1 and CDR2 from the germline V gene are DFQATT and SNEGSKA (reference sequence). Trimming took 7 bases from V and 3 from J, leaving 9 bases between them. This CDR3 has 11 residues. The chain's CDR3 is CSVGTDYGYTF. CDR3 nucleotides: TGCAGTGTCGGGACGGACTATGGCTACACCTTC.

This rearrangement joins TRBV18 to TRBJ2-6; 8 bases align to TRBD1. The germline gives CDR1 KGHSH, CDR2 LQKENI. The CDR3 is 18 residues long. The V gene end was trimmed by 3 bases and the J gene end by 1 base; junction bases not matched to a gene: 8. Here the CDR3 reads CASSPSAGGGSGANVLTF. Written as DNA, the CDR3 is TGTGCCAGCTCACCCTCGGCAGGGGGCGGATCTGGGGCCAACGTCCTGACTTTC.

V gene TRBV20-1 combines with J gene TRBJ1-1, with 7 bases matching TRBD1. The germline V gene has CDR1 DFQATT and CDR2 SNEGSKA (reference sequence). Trimming took 2 bases from V and 3 from J; bases not matched to a gene: 3. This CDR3 has 13 residues. The DNA for the CDR3 is TGCAGTGCTAGACAGGGGGTAGACACTGAAGCTTTCTTT. It yields the protein CSARQGVDTEAFF.